Below, one TCR beta chain is given with its context. Its antigen is unknown. V was clipped by 3 bases and J by 0 bases, with 12 bases between them. Germline V gene data show CDR1 as KGHSH and CDR2 as LQKENI. The CDR3 sequence is 16 residues long. The sample belongs to a study of T cell responses to AZD1222 COVID-19 vaccine. Findings of the study overall: A mostly white British donor set with more females was recruited, and clonal diversity was possibly underestimated. Breadth and depth of Spike-specific TCRs rose after two AZD1222 doses. Among AZD1222 vaccinees, only five or six were seropositive at baseline. Targets within unmutated variant regions were reportedly found for nearly half of spike-specific TCRs.

Clones were read by immunoSEQ multiplex PCR, and TCRdb kept only the in-frame ones, dropping some. The repertoire has around 120,000 clones, about 93% of them found once; the top ten carry 5%. The rearrangement links TRBV18 to TRBJ1-3; the D gene is possibly TRBD1 (5 bases). This TCR derives from an adult who received the AZD1222 COVID-19 vaccine. The material sequenced was peripheral blood, taken 28 days after the second AZD1222 dose. CDR3 DNA: TGTGCCAGCTCACCTCAAACAGGAGGCTCTGGAAACACCATATATTTT. Translated: CASSPQTGGSGNTIYF.